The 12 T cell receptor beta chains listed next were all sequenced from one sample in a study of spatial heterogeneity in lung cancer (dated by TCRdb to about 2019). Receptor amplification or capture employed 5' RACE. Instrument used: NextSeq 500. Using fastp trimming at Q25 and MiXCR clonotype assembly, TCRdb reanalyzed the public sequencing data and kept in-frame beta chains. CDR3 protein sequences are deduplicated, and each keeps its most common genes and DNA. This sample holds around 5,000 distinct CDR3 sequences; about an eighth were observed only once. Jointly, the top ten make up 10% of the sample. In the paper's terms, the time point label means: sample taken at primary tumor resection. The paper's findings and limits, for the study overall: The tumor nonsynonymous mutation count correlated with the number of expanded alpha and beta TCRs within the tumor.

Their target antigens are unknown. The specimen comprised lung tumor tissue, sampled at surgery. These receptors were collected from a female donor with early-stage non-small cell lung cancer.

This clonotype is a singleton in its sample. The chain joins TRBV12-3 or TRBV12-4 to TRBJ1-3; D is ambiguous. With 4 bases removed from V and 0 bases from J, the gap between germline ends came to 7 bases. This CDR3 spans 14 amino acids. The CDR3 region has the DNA TGTGCCAGCAGTTCGGCCAACTCTGGAAACACCATATATTTT. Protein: CASSSANSGNTIYF.

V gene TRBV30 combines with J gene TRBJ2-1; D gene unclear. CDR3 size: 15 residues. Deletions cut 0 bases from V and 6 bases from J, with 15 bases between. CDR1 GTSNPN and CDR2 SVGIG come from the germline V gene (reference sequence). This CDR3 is CAWSVVGQPLNEQFF. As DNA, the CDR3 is TGTGCCTGGAGTGTAGTTGGGCAACCTCTCAATGAGCAGTTCTTC.

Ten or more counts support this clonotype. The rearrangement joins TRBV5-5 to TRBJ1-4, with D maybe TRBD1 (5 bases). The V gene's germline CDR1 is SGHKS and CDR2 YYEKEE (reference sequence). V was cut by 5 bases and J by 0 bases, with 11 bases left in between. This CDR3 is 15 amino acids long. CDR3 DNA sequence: TGTGCCAGCAGGCCCGACAGTGCAACTAATGAAAAACTGTTTTTT. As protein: CASRPDSATNEKLFF. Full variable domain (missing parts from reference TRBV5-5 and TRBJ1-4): DAGVTQSPTHLIKTRGQQVTLRCSPISGHKSVSWYQQVLGQGPQFIFQYYEKEERGRGNFPDRFSARQFPNYSSELNVNALLLGDSALYLCASRPDSATNEKLFFGSGTQLSVL.

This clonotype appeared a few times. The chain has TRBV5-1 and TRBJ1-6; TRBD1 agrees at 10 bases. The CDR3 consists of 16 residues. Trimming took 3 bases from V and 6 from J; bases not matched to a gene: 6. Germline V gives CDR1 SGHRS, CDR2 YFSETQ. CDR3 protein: CASSSGQGGLNSPLHF. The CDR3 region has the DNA TGCGCCAGCAGCTCCGGACAGGGGGGACTTAATTCACCCCTCCACTTT.

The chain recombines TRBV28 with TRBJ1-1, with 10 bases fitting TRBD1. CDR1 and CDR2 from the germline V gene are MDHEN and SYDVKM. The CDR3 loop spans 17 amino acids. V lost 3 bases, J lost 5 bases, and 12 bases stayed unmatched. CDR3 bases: TGTGCCAGCAGTTTCGCCCCGTCGGACAGGGGGACAACTGAAGCTTTCTTT. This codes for CASSFAPSDRGTTEAFF.

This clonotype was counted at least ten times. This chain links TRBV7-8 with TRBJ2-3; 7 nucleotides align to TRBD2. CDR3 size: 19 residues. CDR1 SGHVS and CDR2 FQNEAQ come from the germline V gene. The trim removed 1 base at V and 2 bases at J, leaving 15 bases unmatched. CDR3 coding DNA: TGTGCCAGCAGCTTAGGAGCCTCGCCTCAGCGGGGCCCCACAGATACGCAGTATTTT. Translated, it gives CASSLGASPQRGPTDTQYF.

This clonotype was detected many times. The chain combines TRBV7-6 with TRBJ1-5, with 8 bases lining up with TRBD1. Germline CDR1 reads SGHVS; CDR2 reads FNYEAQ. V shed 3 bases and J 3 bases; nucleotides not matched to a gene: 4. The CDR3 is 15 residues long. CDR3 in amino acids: CASSFRTGPNQPQHF. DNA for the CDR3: TGTGCCAGCAGCTTTCGGACAGGGCCCAATCAGCCCCAGCATTTT.

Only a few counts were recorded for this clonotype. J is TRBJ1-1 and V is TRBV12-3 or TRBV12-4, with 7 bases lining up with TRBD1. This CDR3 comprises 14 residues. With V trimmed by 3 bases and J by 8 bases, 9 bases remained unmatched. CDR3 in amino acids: CASSLWGGQAEAFF. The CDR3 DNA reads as TGTGCCAGCAGTTTGTGGGGCGGACAGGCAGAAGCTTTCTTT.

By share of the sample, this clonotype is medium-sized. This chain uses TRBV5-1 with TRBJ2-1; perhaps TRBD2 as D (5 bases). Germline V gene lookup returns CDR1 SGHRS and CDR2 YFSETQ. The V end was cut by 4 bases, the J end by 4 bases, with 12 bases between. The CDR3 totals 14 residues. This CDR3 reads CASSPSGVYNEQFF. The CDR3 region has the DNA TGCGCCAGCAGCCCGTCCGGGGTATACAATGAGCAGTTCTTC.

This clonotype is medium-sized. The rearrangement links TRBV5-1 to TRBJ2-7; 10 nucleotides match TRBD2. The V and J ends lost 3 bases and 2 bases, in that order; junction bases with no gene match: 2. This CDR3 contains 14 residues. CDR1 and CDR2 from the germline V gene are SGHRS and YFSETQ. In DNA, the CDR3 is TGCGCCAGCAGCTCTACTAGCGGGGCCTACGAGCAGTACTTC. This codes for CASSSTSGAYEQYF.

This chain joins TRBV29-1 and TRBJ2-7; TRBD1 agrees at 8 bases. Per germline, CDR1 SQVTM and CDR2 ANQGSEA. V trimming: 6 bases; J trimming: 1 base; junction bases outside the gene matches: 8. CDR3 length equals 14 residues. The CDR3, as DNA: TGCAGCGTCATTAGACAGGGGCGATCCTACGAGCAGTACTTC. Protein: CSVIRQGRSYEQYF.

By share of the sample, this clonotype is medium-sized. The DNA of the CDR3 is TGCGCCAGCAGCTTGGACAGGGATGTCGGGGAGCTGTTTTTT. Protein product: CASSLDRDVGELFF. V is TRBV5-1 and J is TRBJ2-2, with D tentatively TRBD1 (6 bases). This CDR3 is 14 amino acids long. The V gene's germline CDR1 is SGHRS and CDR2 YFSETQ. With 0 bases removed from V and 7 bases from J, the gap between germline ends came to 10 bases.